This T cell receptor beta chain was captured in a study of T cell changes during pregnancy in multiple sclerosis. The CDR3 consists of 15 residues. J was trimmed by 5 bases and V by 2 bases; bases with no gene match: 3. Germline lookup yields CDR1 MNHNY and CDR2 SVGAGI (reference sequence). TCRdb's copy holds only in-frame clones and misses some; the assay was immunoSEQ multiplex PCR. The table has about 48,000 clones, 94% seen once. This receptor was obtained from a female donor with multiple sclerosis, enrolled in a pregnancy study. The input for sequencing was CD4+ T cells from peripheral blood mononuclear cells, taken in the first trimester of pregnancy. The gene calls are TRBV6-6 and TRBJ1-4; 9 nucleotides agree with TRBD1. The chain's CDR3 is CASSYPGQGNEKLFF. CDR3 nucleotide sequence: TGTGCCAGCAGTTACCCCGGACAGGGGAATGAAAAACTGTTTTTT.